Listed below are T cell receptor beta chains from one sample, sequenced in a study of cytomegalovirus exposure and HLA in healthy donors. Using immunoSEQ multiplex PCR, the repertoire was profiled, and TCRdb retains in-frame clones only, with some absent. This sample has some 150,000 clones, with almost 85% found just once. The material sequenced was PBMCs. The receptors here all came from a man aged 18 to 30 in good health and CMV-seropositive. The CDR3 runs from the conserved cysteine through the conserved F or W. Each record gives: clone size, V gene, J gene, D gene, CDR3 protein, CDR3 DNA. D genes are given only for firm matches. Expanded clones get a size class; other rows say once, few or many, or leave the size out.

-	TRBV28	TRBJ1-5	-	CASKFRQGRQPQHF	TGTGCCAGCAAATTCAGGCAGGGGAGACAGCCCCAGCATTTT
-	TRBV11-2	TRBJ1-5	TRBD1	CASSPGQGQPQHF	TGTGCCAGCAGCCCGGGACAGGGCCAGCCCCAGCATTTT
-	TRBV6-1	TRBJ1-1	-	CASSGQPNTEAFF	TGTGCCAGCAGTGGACAGCCGAACACTGAAGCTTTCTTT
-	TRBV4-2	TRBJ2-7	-	CASSQAPQASSYYEQYF	TGTGCCAGCAGCCAAGCCCCCCAGGCTAGCTCCTACTACGAGCAGTACTTC
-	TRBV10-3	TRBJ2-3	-	CASGDPGSTDTQYF	TGTGCCTCTGGGGATCCGGGATCCACAGATACGCAGTATTTT
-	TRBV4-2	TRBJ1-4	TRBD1	CASSLLQGAGEKLFF	TGTGCCAGCAGCCTTCTACAGGGGGCCGGGGAAAAACTGTTTTTT
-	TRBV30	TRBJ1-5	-	CAWSLQGNQPQHF	TGTGCCTGGAGTTTACAGGGCAATCAGCCCCAGCATTTT
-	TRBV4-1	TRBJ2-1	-	CASSQAPRDSSDNEQFF	TGCGCCAGCAGCCAAGCCCCCCGGGACTCATCCGACAATGAGCAGTTCTTC
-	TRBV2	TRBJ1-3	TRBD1	CASSWDRSSGNTIYF	TGTGCCAGCAGTTGGGACAGGTCCTCTGGAAACACCATATATTTT
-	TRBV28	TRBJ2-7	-	CASKWHYEQYF	TGTGCCAGCAAATGGCACTACGAGCAGTACTTC
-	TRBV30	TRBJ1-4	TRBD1	CAGTGNEKLFF	TGTGCCGGGACAGGGAACGAAAAACTGTTTTTT
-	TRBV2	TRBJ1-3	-	CASDPGGSGNTIYF	TGTGCCAGCGACCCGGGCGGGTCTGGAAACACCATATATTTT
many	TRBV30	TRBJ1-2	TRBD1	CAWSVGTVDYTF	TGTGCCTGGAGTGTAGGGACAGTCGACTACACCTTC
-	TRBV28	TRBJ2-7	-	CASSTSGYGTTGIYEQYF	TGTGCCAGCAGCACCTCGGGGTACGGGACAACGGGAATTTACGAGCAGTACTTC
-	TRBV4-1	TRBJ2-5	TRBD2	CASSLAGVGETQYF	TGCGCCAGCAGCCTAGCGGGAGTCGGAGAGACCCAGTACTTC
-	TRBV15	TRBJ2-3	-	CATGGPGTDTQYF	TGTGCCACCGGAGGACCTGGCACAGATACGCAGTATTTT
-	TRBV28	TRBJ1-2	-	CATKGGGAGGYTF	TGTGCCACCAAGGGGGGGGGCGCAGGGGGCTACACCTTC
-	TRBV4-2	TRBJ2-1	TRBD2	CASSQPGLAHNEQFF	TGTGCCAGCAGCCAACCGGGACTAGCCCACAATGAGCAGTTCTTC
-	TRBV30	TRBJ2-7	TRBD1	CAWSRTGALPGEQYF	TGTGCCTGGAGCAGGACAGGGGCCCTCCCCGGGGAGCAGTACTTC
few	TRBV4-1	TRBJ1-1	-	CASSQAKPGTSGGEAFF	TGCGCCAGCAGCCAAGCAAAACCGGGGACTTCTGGGGGTGAAGCTTTCTTT
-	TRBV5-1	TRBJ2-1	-	CASSLESRYYNEQFF	TGCGCCAGCAGCTTGGAGTCTAGATACTACAATGAGCAGTTCTTC
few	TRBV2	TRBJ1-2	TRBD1	CASRPGQGSGGYTF	TGTGCCAGCAGGCCGGGACAGGGATCAGGTGGCTACACCTTC
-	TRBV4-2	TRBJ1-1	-	CASSPDPGVLNTEAFF	TGTGCCAGCAGCCCCGATCCAGGGGTCTTGAACACTGAAGCTTTCTTT
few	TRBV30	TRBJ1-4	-	CAWSVWGGMGEKLFF	TGTGCCTGGAGTGTATGGGGAGGCATGGGTGAAAAACTGTTTTTT
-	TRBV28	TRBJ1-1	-	CASRRERTNTEAFF	TGTGCCAGCCGGAGGGAGCGGACGAACACTGAAGCTTTCTTT
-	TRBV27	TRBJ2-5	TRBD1	CASGRVGTGVQETQYF	TGTGCCAGCGGAAGGGTGGGGACAGGGGTCCAAGAGACCCAGTACTTC
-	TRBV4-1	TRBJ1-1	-	CASSQQTLNTEAFF	TGCGCCAGCAGCCAACAAACACTGAACACTGAAGCTTTCTTT
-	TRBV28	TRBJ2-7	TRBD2	CASTSGGDMTYEQYF	TGTGCCAGCACCTCCGGGGGGGACATGACCTACGAGCAGTACTTC
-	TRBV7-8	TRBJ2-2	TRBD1	CASSPGTGRNTGELFF	TGTGCCAGCAGCCCGGGGACAGGGAGAAACACCGGGGAGCTGTTTTTT
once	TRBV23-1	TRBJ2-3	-	CAPLLAACTDTQYF	TGCGCCCCCTTACTCGCTGCGTGTACAGATACGCAGTATTTT
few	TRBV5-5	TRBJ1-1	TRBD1	CASSSDRGTEAFF	TGTGCCAGCAGCTCCGACAGGGGGACTGAAGCTTTCTTT
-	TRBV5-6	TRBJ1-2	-	CASSLGAGDPDGYTF	TGTGCCAGCAGCTTGGGGGCGGGGGACCCCGATGGCTACACCTTC
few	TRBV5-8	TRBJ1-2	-	CASSLYGYTF	TGTGCCAGCAGCCTGTATGGCTACACCTTC
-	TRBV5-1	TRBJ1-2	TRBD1	CASSFDRAVGYGYTF	TGCGCCAGCAGCTTTGACAGGGCAGTAGGCTATGGCTACACCTTC
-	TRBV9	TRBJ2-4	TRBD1	CASGTGGAKNIQYF	TGTGCCAGCGGGACAGGGGGAGCCAAAAACATTCAGTACTTC
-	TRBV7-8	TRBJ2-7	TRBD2	CATTLGGSSYEQYF	TGTGCCACCACCTTGGGCGGGAGCTCCTACGAGCAGTACTTC
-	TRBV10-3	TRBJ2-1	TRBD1	CAIEDRFGSNEQFF	TGTGCCATTGAGGACAGGTTTGGCTCGAATGAGCAGTTCTTC
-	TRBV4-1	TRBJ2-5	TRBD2	CASSRLGSAGGSGTQYF	TGCGCCAGCAGCCGCCTCGGGTCGGCGGGAGGTTCTGGGACCCAGTACTTC
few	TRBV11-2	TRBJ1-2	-	CASSLGWQEVDGYTF	TGTGCCAGCAGCTTAGGTTGGCAGGAAGTGGATGGCTACACCTTC
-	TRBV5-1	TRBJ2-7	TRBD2	CASSLGGTSGTYEQYF	TGCGCCAGCAGCTTGGGCGGGACTAGCGGGACCTACGAGCAGTACTTC